Below are 22 T cell receptor beta chains sequenced from a single sample in a study of TIL therapy for anti-PD-1-resistant metastatic lung cancer (dated by TCRdb to the early 2020s). Interpreted using the paper, the time point label stands for: pre-treatment sample, taken before nivolumab and TIL therapy. Using bias-controlled multiplex PCR with the immunoSEQ v3 hsTCRB kit, the TCR beta CDR3 regions were amplified from genomic DNA. Drawn from immuneACCESS, this table holds only the in-frame rearrangements with V and J called that TCRdb kept. Clones are partly lost; checked studies trace under half to an unresolved V gene and leave the rest unexplained. The sample yields nearly 15,000 clones; about 83% were counted once. Over 0.65% of the sample is taken by the ten largest. The sequenced sample was blood, obtained at baseline. These receptors all stem from a person aged 25-85 years with non-small cell lung cancer.

CDR3 sequence reads: CASTLGGGQGYGYTF. In nucleotides, the CDR3 is TGTGCCAGCACCCTAGGGGGGGGACAGGGCTATGGCTACACCTTC. This rearrangement joins TRBV28 to TRBJ1-2; 9 nucleotides align to TRBD1. The V gene end was trimmed by 7 bases and the J gene end by 4 bases; junction bases not matched to a gene: 10. Per germline, CDR1 MDHEN and CDR2 SYDVKM. This CDR3 contains 15 residues.

In this sample, this clone turned up a few times. The chain employs TRBV28 and TRBJ1-5; TRBD1 might be the D (6 bases). CDR1 is MDHEN and CDR2 is SYDVKM in the germline V gene. Between the trimmed V and J ends, which lost 7 bases and 3 bases, there was a span of 13 bases. The CDR3 has 14 amino acids. CDR3 coding DNA: TGTGCCAGCAACACAGGGACCTACAATCAGCCCCAGCATTTT. It is translated as CASNTGTYNQPQHF.

The chain links TRBV9 to TRBJ2-3, with D possibly matching TRBD2 (6 bases). Per germline, CDR1 SGDLS and CDR2 YYNGEE. CDR3 length: 16 residues. V was clipped by 4 bases and J by 3 bases, with 18 bases between them. CDR3 protein: CASSPRWRGDTDTQYF. The CDR3 nucleotides read TGTGCCAGCAGCCCCAGATGGCGGGGAGATACAGATACGCAGTATTTT.

The chain couples TRBV9 to TRBJ2-1; 10 nucleotides agree with TRBD1. J was trimmed by 7 bases and V by 4 bases; bases with no gene match: 5. Germline V gene data show CDR1 as SGDLS and CDR2 as YYNGEE. The CDR3 contains 14 residues. CDR3: CASSPGQGSNEQFF. CDR3 DNA: TGTGCCAGCAGCCCGGGACAGGGGTCGAATGAGCAGTTCTTC.

V gene TRBV5-6 combines with J gene TRBJ2-7, with unresolved D. Germline-derived CDR1 and CDR2 are SGHDT and YYEEEE. The CDR3 sequence is 12 residues long. The V gene lost 1 base and the J gene lost 0 bases, with 2 bases spanning the gap. CDR3 in amino acids: CASSLSSYEQYF. The CDR3 DNA sequence: TGTGCCAGCAGCTTGAGCTCCTACGAGCAGTACTTC.

The V call is TRBV7-2, the J call TRBJ1-4, with unresolved D. Germline-derived CDR1 and CDR2 are SGHTA and FQGNSA. CDR3 length: 17 residues. Trimming took off 4 bases at V and 4 bases at J, with 19 bases between the two ends. CDR3 sequence reads: CASSYSSRLFNNEKLFF. The CDR3 DNA is TGTGCCAGCAGCTATTCAAGCCGACTCTTCAATAATGAAAAACTGTTTTTT.

V gene TRBV2 combines with J gene TRBJ1-6, with a tentative D call TRBD1 (5 bases). The CDR3 sequence is 22 residues long. Trimming stripped 2 bases from V and 0 bases from J, with 26 bases between. CDR1 is SNHLY, CDR2 FYNNEI, per germline. CDR3 DNA sequence: TGTGCCAGCAGTGAACTCCCAGGGAAGGGAGGCCGCCTAAGCTCCTATAATTCACCCCTCCACTTT. This codes for CASSELPGKGGRLSSYNSPLHF.

This clone appeared a few times. The V and J genes are TRBV4-3 and TRBJ1-4; no firm D call. The V gene lost 3 bases and the J gene lost 6 bases, with 11 bases spanning the gap. The germline CDR1 and CDR2 sequences are LGHNA and YSLEER. CDR3 length: 14 residues. In DNA, the CDR3 is TGCGCCAGCAGCCAGGGGTGGATCGATGAAAAACTGTTTTTT. It encodes CASSQGWIDEKLFF.

The V gene is TRBV5-8, the J gene TRBJ1-1; possible D gene TRBD1, 5 bases. This CDR3 has 15 residues. The germline V gene has CDR1 SGHTS and CDR2 YDEGEE. V lost 2 bases and J 7 bases, leaving 18 bases between the germline ends. The CDR3 sequence: CASSFYMGTSFEAFF. The CDR3 DNA is TGTGCCAGCAGCTTTTATATGGGGACCTCCTTTGAAGCTTTCTTT.

This sequence joins TRBV6-1 and TRBJ2-7; the match to TRBD1 covers 9 bases. CDR1 is MNHNS and CDR2 is SASEGT in the germline V gene. With V trimmed by 1 base and J by 6 bases, 16 bases remained unmatched. This CDR3 has 18 amino acids. The CDR3 spells CASSEGGAGTGRGSEQYF. CDR3 in DNA: TGTGCCAGCAGTGAAGGAGGGGCCGGGACAGGGAGGGGCAGCGAGCAGTACTTC.

The V gene is TRBV6-6, the J gene TRBJ1-4; D is ambiguous. CDR1 is MNHNY and CDR2 is SVGAGI in the germline V gene (reference sequence). The CDR3 extends over 15 amino acids. V lost 10 bases and J 8 bases, leaving 23 bases between the germline ends. The CDR3 bases are TGTGCCACCCGGTTTCAGAGTCCGAGTGGGGAAAAACTGTTTTTT. Its protein is CATRFQSPSGEKLFF.

The sample holds one count of this clone. The chain combines TRBV6-1 with TRBJ2-7; 7 bases map to TRBD1. V was clipped by 4 bases and J by 3 bases; unmatched bases: 21. The CDR3 length is 19 residues. Per germline, CDR1 MNHNS and CDR2 SASEGT. The CDR3 protein is CASSGPLGLDRVRFYEQYF. The CDR3 DNA is TGTGCCAGCAGTGGCCCGCTAGGCCTAGACAGGGTGCGGTTCTACGAGCAGTACTTC.

The chain recombines TRBV5-6 with TRBJ1-2; D gene unclear. The CDR3 has 14 amino acids. Germline V gene data show CDR1 as SGHDT and CDR2 as YYEEEE. The V gene lost 0 bases and the J gene lost 4 bases, with 10 bases spanning the gap. The CDR3 protein is CASSLGRSVYGYTF. The CDR3 region has the DNA TGTGCCAGCAGCTTGGGCAGGAGTGTCTATGGCTACACCTTC.

The chain couples TRBV6-1 to TRBJ1-4; D uncertain. Germline V gene lookup returns CDR1 MNHNS and CDR2 SASEGT. The CDR3 extends over 12 amino acids. The ends were cut back, 6 bases at V and 7 bases at J, with 9 bases in the middle. The CDR3 bases are TGTGCCAGCAGGCCTCGCGGTGAAAAACTGTTTTTT. It translates to CASRPRGEKLFF.

The genes are TRBV19 and TRBJ1-4, with a possible D match to TRBD1 (6 bases). This CDR3 has 16 amino acids. Germline V gene data show CDR1 as LNHDA and CDR2 as SQIVND (reference sequence). Deletions cut 5 bases from V and 5 bases from J, with 18 bases between. In DNA form, the CDR3 reads TGTGCCAGTAGTCGACAGGTTGCGGGGCAAAATGAAAAACTGTTTTTT. It codes for CASSRQVAGQNEKLFF.

The chain has TRBV4-1 and TRBJ2-5; D is unresolved. Deletions cut 0 bases from V and 0 bases from J, with 5 bases between. The CDR3 is 14 amino acids. The V gene's germline CDR1 is MGHRA and CDR2 YSYEKL. DNA of the CDR3: TGCGCCAGCAGCCAAGATTACTACCAAGAGACCCAGTACTTC. Its protein is CASSQDYYQETQYF.

This chain joins TRBV7-9 and TRBJ1-4; no clear D gene. The V and J ends lost 3 bases and 4 bases respectively, with 12 bases between them. Germline CDR1 reads SEHNR; CDR2 reads FQNEAQ (reference sequence). This CDR3 has 15 residues. CDR3 bases: TGTGCCAGCAGCTTTACGGCAGGTGGTAATGAAAAACTGTTTTTT. Its protein product is CASSFTAGGNEKLFF.

The rearrangement joins TRBV30 to TRBJ1-1; TRBD1 might be the D (5 bases). V gave up 3 bases and J gave up 5 bases, with 19 bases separating them. This CDR3 spans 15 amino acids. Looked up from germline, CDR1 is GTSNPN and CDR2 is SVGIG (reference sequence). The CDR3: CAWSSRAGRGTEAFF. CDR3 nucleotide sequence: TGTGCCTGGAGCTCGCGGGCGGGGCGAGGGACTGAAGCTTTCTTT.

The chain recombines TRBV6-5 with TRBJ2-7; D not resolved. The CDR3 consists of 14 residues. The germline V gene has CDR1 MNHEY and CDR2 SVGAGI. V gave up 4 bases and J gave up 0 bases, with 10 bases separating them. For the CDR3, the DNA is TGTGCCAGCAGTTTAAGGCCCACCTCCTACGAGCAGTACTTC. This encodes CASSLRPTSYEQYF.

This clone was detected once. This chain uses TRBV9 with TRBJ2-1; D may be TRBD1 or TRBD2 (6 bases each). The length of the CDR3 is 15 residues. The V end was cut by 4 bases, the J end by 4 bases, with 15 bases between. The germline V gene has CDR1 SGDLS and CDR2 YYNGEE. CDR3 DNA sequence: TGTGCCAGCAGCCCGAGAGGAGGGGGATACAATGAGCAGTTCTTC. It specifies CASSPRGGGYNEQFF.

The chain couples TRBV7-9 to TRBJ1-1, with a tentative D call TRBD1 (6 bases). Trimming shortened V by 3 bases and J by 4 bases, and 9 bases separated the two germline ends. The CDR3 is 13 amino acids. The germline V gene has CDR1 SEHNR and CDR2 FQNEAQ (reference sequence). The DNA of the CDR3 is TGTGCCAGCAGCTTTCCCAGGGGCACTGAAGCTTTCTTT. It yields the protein CASSFPRGTEAFF. Based on the CDR3 plus reference TRBV7-9 and TRBJ1-1, the full variable domain is DTGVSQNPRHKITKRGQNVTFRCDPISEHNRLYWYRQTLGQGPEFLTYFQNEAQLEKSRLLSDRFSAERPKGSFSTLEIQRTEQGDSAMYLCASSFPRGTEAFFGQGTRLTVV.

This chain joins TRBV4-2 and TRBJ2-7; D remains ambiguous. V was pared by 5 bases and J by 3 bases, with 14 bases between. This CDR3 has 14 amino acids. Per germline, CDR1 LGHNA and CDR2 YNFKEQ. As DNA, the CDR3 is TGTGCCAGCAGCAATGAAAGAAGCAGCTACGAGCAGTACTTC. Protein sequence: CASSNERSSYEQYF.